This T cell receptor (beta chain) was obtained from a study of metastatic and nonmetastatic thyroid tumors. This clone has at least ten counts. V dropped 2 bases and J dropped 1 base, with 12 bases sitting between them. Germline CDR1 MGHDK, CDR2 SYGVNS. CDR3 length: 15 amino acids. No patient received treatment before thyroid surgery. In the original workflow: A distant-metastasis classifier for papillary thyroid cancer was built using CDR3 differences across clinicopathological groups. From the PCR reads, TCRdb re-called clones with MiXCR. For this entry, the V and J calls and clone size follow TCRdb and not the study's own pipeline. Of 45,000 or so clones in the sample, about 4.2% were seen once.

The chain employs TRBV25-1 and TRBJ2-7; D is unclear. The specimen was blood. The sequence derives from a female donor with papillary thyroid cancer or a benign thyroid nodule (not recorded which). Some clones in this sample may be carry-over from other donors' samples. The CDR3 loop reads CASSEGSQTSYEQYF. In DNA form, the CDR3 reads TGTGCCAGCAGTGAAGGGTCACAGACTTCCTACGAGCAGTACTTC.